These T cell receptor beta chains were read from a single sample in a study of blood T cell repertoires in COVID-19. Clones were read by immunoSEQ multiplex PCR, and TCRdb kept only the in-frame ones, dropping some. Here the sample spans more than 250,000 clones, more than 85% being singletons. Input material: PBMCs or T cells enriched from blood (not recorded which). These receptor sequences come from a woman in her twenties or thirties who had recovered from COVID-19. Both conserved end residues are trimmed from each CDR3.

v_gene	j_gene	CDR3aa
TRBV10-3	TRBJ2-3	AISESVAGRGTQY
TRBV30	TRBJ2-2	AWSVEGDRPTTGELF
TRBV9	TRBJ2-7	ASSASPGLPYEQY
TRBV4-2	TRBJ1-1	ASSQDGVEDTEAF
TRBV28	TRBJ2-2	ASRPRGKNTGELF
TRBV23-1	TRBJ1-6	ASKLGWRAYNSPLH
TRBV5-6	TRBJ2-3	ASSPPGGALFDTQY
TRBV5-6	TRBJ2-1	ASNRGGTYNEQF
TRBV28	TRBJ1-3	ASSSPSGYTIY
TRBV7-9	TRBJ2-7	ASGGTYEQY
TRBV28	TRBJ1-6	ASSLQGATYNSPLH
TRBV19	TRBJ1-3	ASTPWASGNTIY
TRBV7-2	TRBJ2-7	ASSSDSAEQY